This T cell receptor beta chain was identified in a study of cytomegalovirus exposure and HLA in healthy donors. Overall study: HLA-typed donors were the source of 80 million to 90 million unique TCRs, which an early data release held. Falling in the Caucasian-associated ancestry cluster were 65% to 90% of 398 genotyped donors. Broader study findings: Among the most significant clusters, several appeared linked to common viral pathogens in a later analysis.

This clone was found a few times. The target antigen is unknown. 13 Jbeta primers and 60 Vbeta primers were used for the PCR. TCRdb keeps only in-frame clones here, not all; method: immunoSEQ multiplex PCR. Among more than 95,000 clones listed, around two thirds were seen once. CDR3 length equals 15 residues. The V and J ends lost 2 bases and 7 bases respectively, with 16 bases between them. The germline V gene has CDR1 SGHRS and CDR2 YFSETQ. This receptor was identified in a middle-aged woman in good health and CMV-seropositive. Sample: PBMCs. The chain links TRBV5-1 to TRBJ2-1; D might be TRBD2 (6 bases). CDR3 nucleotides: TGCGCCAGCAGCTTCGAGGGAGGAGGGTATAATGAGCAGTTCTTC. Amino acids: CASSFEGGGYNEQFF.